The present T cell receptor beta chain was sequenced within a study of post-analysis software for immune sequencing data. About the study: Some patients lacked subtype; others had relapsing-remitting, secondary progressive or progressive-relapsing disease.

With respect to this clonotype: Its target is not known.

General study points: F measure clustering grouped samples strongly by preparation batch. With TRBV5-6, TRBV5-1 and TRBV20-1 included, about five TRBV segments were more frequent in patients than in controls. Controls showed significantly higher normalized Chao1 diversity than did multiple sclerosis patients.

The TCR beta cDNA libraries contained unique molecular identifiers. Between roughly 1 and 10 million T cells gave rise to 500,000 to 600,000 cDNA molecules. TCRdb analysed the PCR reads with MiXCR anew, one entry per CDR3 protein. The data show 650,000 to 900,000 distinct CDR3 sequences, with roughly 50% seen just once and 4.9% held by the top ten. V lost 0 bases to trimming and J lost 2 bases, with 14 bases between them. The CDR3 has 16 residues. Germline V lookup: CDR1 DFQATT, CDR2 SNEGSKA (reference sequence). The clonotype was recovered from a girl aged 5 to 17 with multiple sclerosis. Sequencing was performed on blood. J is TRBJ2-1 and V is TRBV20-1, with a weak D call TRBD2 (5 bases). CDR3 nucleotides: TGCAGTGCTAGAGATACGAGGGCTGACACCTACAATGAGCAGTTCTTC. Translating it yields CSARDTRADTYNEQFF.